The 21 T cell receptor beta chains given below trace back to one sample, sequenced in a study of CD8+ T cells in alopecia areata. It was cDNA, reverse transcribed from extracted RNA, that served as the sequencing template. This table comes from immunoSEQ multiplex PCR, and its TCRdb copy is limited to in-frame clones, with some not included. The sample carries about 180,000 clones, around 71% recorded once. The sequencing used CD8+ T cells sorted from blood, collected at week 0. The receptors were gathered from a human donor with alopecia areata.

Only a few counts were recorded for this clone. This chain uses TRBV5-6 with TRBJ2-7; D may be TRBD1 or TRBD2 (5 bases each). V lost 3 bases to trimming and J lost 0 bases, with 7 bases between them. This CDR3 has 13 amino acids. The V gene's germline CDR1 is SGHDT and CDR2 YYEEEE. The CDR3 DNA reads as TGTGCCAGCAGCTCAGGGAGCTCCTACGAGCAGTACTTC. As protein: CASSSGSSYEQYF.

The chain joins TRBV12-5 to TRBJ1-2, with D possibly TRBD1 on 6 matching bases. The CDR3 sequence is 14 residues long. Germline-derived CDR1 and CDR2 are LGHNT and FRNRAP. Trimming took off 5 bases at V and 2 bases at J, with 12 bases between the two ends. The CDR3 sequence is CASGPGQTNYGYTF. The CDR3 region has the DNA TGTGCTAGTGGTCCCGGACAGACAAACTATGGCTACACCTTC.

The sample holds one count of this clone. The chain couples TRBV27 to TRBJ2-7; 7 bases map to TRBD1. This CDR3 has 13 residues. Germline V gene sequence: CDR1 MNHEY, CDR2 SMNVEV (reference sequence). The J segment lost 2 bases and the V segment lost 4 bases, leaving 2 bases of the junction unmatched. The CDR3 coding sequence is TGTGCCAGCAGTTGGCAGGGGGCCTACGAGCAGTACTTC. Translation gives CASSWQGAYEQYF.

V usage is TRBV29-1 and J usage is TRBJ1-3, with D hard to call. This CDR3 comprises 13 residues. V lost 3 bases and J lost 0, with 6 bases in between. CDR1 is SQVTM and CDR2 is ANQGSEA in the germline V gene. CDR3 sequence: CSVDLDSGNTIYF. CDR3 bases: TGCAGCGTTGACCTAGACTCTGGAAACACCATATATTTT.

V and J are TRBV29-1 and TRBJ2-1, with D perhaps matching TRBD1 (5 bases). This CDR3 region has 12 residues. Per the germline V gene, CDR1 is SQVTM and CDR2 is ANQGSEA. Deletions cut 5 bases from V and 12 bases from J, with 17 bases between. The CDR3 region has the DNA TGCAGCGTTCTGTCAGGGCTACATGGGCAGTTCTTC. This translates into CSVLSGLHGQFF.

The chain carries TRBV7-9 and TRBJ2-5, with D possibly being TRBD1 or TRBD2 (5 bases each). Trimming removed 5 bases from V and 0 bases from J, with 13 bases in between. Looked up from germline, CDR1 is SEHNR and CDR2 is FQNEAQ (reference sequence). CDR3 length equals 15 residues. The CDR3 DNA follows: TGTGCCAGCAGCAGGGACGTACACTACCAAGAGACCCAGTACTTC. This codes for CASSRDVHYQETQYF.

A remark on this clone: Without the conserved terminal phenylalanine or tryptophan, this CDR3 likely stems from a read error. The DNA is left out, because the CDR3 cannot be placed on it with certainty; the CDR3 is given as TCRdb lists it. This chain links TRBV5-6 with TRBJ2-7; no check of the table's D call, TRBD2, against the DNA was made. CDR1 and CDR2 from the germline V gene are SGHDT and YYEEEE. Both ends counted, the CDR3 spans 11 residues. The CDR3 is CASSFPDEGIS.

DNA of the CDR3: TGTGCCTGGAGTAAAGATACGCAGTATTTT. It is translated as CAWSKDTQYF. The chain recombines TRBV30 with TRBJ2-3; D not certain. The CDR3 sequence is 10 residues long. The V end was cut by 2 bases, the J end by 5 bases, with 2 bases between. Per the germline V gene, CDR1 is GTSNPN and CDR2 is SVGIG (reference sequence).

This clone was recorded a few times. The chain uses TRBV5-1 and TRBJ2-1; TRBD1 matches 8 bases. This CDR3 is 16 amino acids long. CDR1 is SGHRS and CDR2 is YFSETQ in the germline V gene. V lost 4 bases, J lost 4 bases, and 10 bases stayed unmatched. The DNA for the CDR3 is TGCGCCAGCAGCGCGGAGGACAGGGACCTTTACAATGAGCAGTTCTTC. Its protein product is CASSAEDRDLYNEQFF.

The chain uses TRBV6-1 and TRBJ2-7; TRBD1 matches 11 bases. J lost 3 bases, V lost 4 bases, and 2 bases had no gene match. CDR1 is MNHNS, CDR2 SASEGT, per germline. This CDR3 contains 14 residues. CDR3 nucleotides: TGTGCCAGCAGTGGGGGACAGGGGGACTACGAGCAGTACTTC. This sequence encodes CASSGGQGDYEQYF.

This sequence joins TRBV27 and TRBJ1-2, with a possible D match to TRBD1 (5 bases). CDR1 is MNHEY and CDR2 is SMNVEV in the germline V gene (reference sequence). Trimming cost V 2 bases and J 6 bases, with 13 bases left between them. This CDR3 is built from 14 residues. CDR3 in DNA: TGTGCCAGCAGTTTAACCGTCAGGGCCGATGGCTACACCTTC. It yields the protein CASSLTVRADGYTF.

The chain joins TRBV6-5 to TRBJ2-3, with D maybe TRBD2 (5 bases). CDR1 and CDR2 from the germline V gene are MNHEY and SVGAGI. CDR3 size: 14 residues. Trimming left V 4 bases short and J 5 bases short, with 13 bases between. CDR3 nucleotide sequence: TGTGCCAGCAGTTCACCGGGAAAAATAGATACGCAGTATTTT. Residues: CASSSPGKIDTQYF.

Worth noting for this clone: This CDR3 is also generated by other DNA sequences in the sample. The chain recombines TRBV15 with TRBJ1-2; D not certain. V gave up 1 base and J gave up 5 bases, with 2 bases separating them. The length of the CDR3 is 11 residues. The germline gives CDR1 LNHNV, CDR2 YYDKDF (reference sequence). CDR3 DNA: TGTGCCACCAGCAGAGGGTATGGCTACACCTTC. This translates into CATSRGYGYTF.

The V gene is TRBV13, the J gene TRBJ2-7, with 7 nucleotides matching TRBD1. Germline V lookup: CDR1 PRHDT, CDR2 FYEKMQ (reference sequence). The CDR3 consists of 15 residues. V dropped 5 bases and J dropped 1; count of bases not matched to a gene: 8. CDR3 protein: CASSPGQALSYEQYF. The DNA of the CDR3 is TGTGCCAGCAGCCCCGGACAGGCGTTATCCTACGAGCAGTACTTC.

This chain joins TRBV29-1 and TRBJ1-2, with a weak D call TRBD1 (6 bases). CDR1 and CDR2 from the germline V gene are SQVTM and ANQGSEA. This CDR3 is 11 amino acids long. V was pared by 6 bases and J by 3 bases, with 8 bases between. CDR3 nucleotides: TGCAGCGTACGGACAGACTATGGCTACACCTTC. Amino acids: CSVRTDYGYTF.

The chain recombines TRBV5-1 with TRBJ1-5, with a possible D match to TRBD1 (5 bases). The ends were cut back, 4 bases at V and 2 bases at J, with 13 bases in the middle. The germline gives CDR1 SGHRS, CDR2 YFSETQ. The length of the CDR3 is 15 residues. This chain's CDR3 is CASSPGDRGNQPQHF. The DNA of the CDR3 is TGCGCCAGCAGCCCGGGGGACCGCGGCAATCAGCCCCAGCATTTT.

The rearrangement links TRBV7-6 to TRBJ1-3; no clear D gene. From germline, CDR1 is SGHVS and CDR2 FNYEAQ. The CDR3 is 13 residues long. With 5 bases removed from V and 0 bases from J, the gap between germline ends came to 5 bases. In nucleotides, the CDR3 is TGTGCCAGCAGCCCTAGCTCTGGAAACACCATATATTTT. Amino acids: CASSPSSGNTIYF.

The chain employs TRBV7-9 and TRBJ2-3, with D possibly TRBD1 on 6 matching bases. CDR1 is SEHNR and CDR2 is FQNEAQ in the germline V gene (reference sequence). The CDR3 is made up of 15 amino acids. The germline V and J ends were trimmed by 5 bases and 0 bases, with 12 bases remaining between them. The chain's CDR3 is CASSTRDTSTDTQYF. In DNA form, the CDR3 reads TGTGCCAGCAGCACCAGGGACACTAGCACAGATACGCAGTATTTT.

The genes are TRBV5-1 and TRBJ1-2, with a possible D match to TRBD1 (5 bases). The CDR3 runs to 13 residues. CDR1 SGHRS and CDR2 YFSETQ come from the germline V gene. Trimming removed 4 bases at V and 4 bases at J, with 11 bases between. CDR3 sequence reads: CASSPDTPYGYTF. CDR3 sequence (DNA): TGCGCCAGCAGCCCGGACACCCCCTATGGCTACACCTTC.

This rearrangement joins TRBV6-6 to TRBJ2-7, with TRBD1 matching over 10 bases. The CDR3 totals 15 residues. Looked up from germline, CDR1 is MNHNY and CDR2 is SVGAGI (reference sequence). V gave up 0 bases and J gave up 3 bases; unmatched junction bases: 2. CDR3 DNA: TGTGCCAGCAGTTACTCGACAGGGGGCTTCTACGAGCAGTACTTC. It codes for CASSYSTGGFYEQYF.

V and J are TRBV30 and TRBJ2-6; 7 bases line up with TRBD1. The CDR3 extends over 12 amino acids. The germline V gene encodes CDR1 GTSNPN and CDR2 SVGIG (reference sequence). V shed 3 bases, J shed 13 bases, and the junction held 6 bases outside the gene matches. CDR3 amino acids: CAWRGQIQVLTF. The CDR3 nucleotides are TGTGCCTGGAGGGGACAGATACAGGTCCTGACTTTC.